This entry describes one TCR beta chain. Antigen unknown. Unfractionated whole blood yielded total RNA, and T cells were not sorted. TCRdb processed the 5' RACE reads again and assigns one entry to each CDR3 protein, with no DNA. The sample includes about 300,000 distinct CDR3 sequences. These data belong to a study of monozygotic twins with inflammatory bowel disease. In germline, CDR1 is SGHRS, CDR2 YFSETQ. The CDR3 is made up of 15 amino acids. Study-level results: Comparison of concordant versus discordant twins revealed no difference in repertoire similarity, possibly due to limited power.

The V gene is TRBV5-1, the J gene TRBJ1-6; TCRdb selects TRBD1, and the lack of DNA leaves this call unchecked. Source material: blood. The clonotype was recovered from a human donor with ulcerative colitis or Crohn's disease, or a healthy co-twin of an affected twin (not recorded which). The CDR3: CASSQGHRDNSPLHF.